A single sample is the source of the 17 T cell receptor beta chains below, sequenced in a study of T cell responses to AZD1222 COVID-19 vaccine. Some clones are missing from TCRdb's copy, which holds only in-frame ones; the method was immunoSEQ multiplex PCR. This sample has over 110,000 clones, with about nine tenths found just once. The sample in question was peripheral blood, obtained 28 days after the second AZD1222 dose. The receptors originated from an adult who received the AZD1222 COVID-19 vaccine.

V and J are TRBV24-1 and TRBJ2-2; either TRBD1 or TRBD2 may fit D (5 bases each). This CDR3 has 17 amino acids. Germline V gives CDR1 KGHDR, CDR2 SFDVKD. V was clipped by 3 bases and J by 0 bases, with 13 bases between them. CDR3 in DNA: TGTGCCACCAGTGATATTGTGGGACCCCCGAACACCGGGGAGCTGTTTTTT. This encodes CATSDIVGPPNTGELFF.

V and J are TRBV7-6 and TRBJ2-1; 8 nucleotides match TRBD2. The ends lost 2 bases at V and 6 bases at J; junction bases unmatched: 6. Germline CDR1 reads SGHVS; CDR2 reads FNYEAQ. CDR3 size: 15 residues. The chain's CDR3 is CASSLPLAESNEQFF. The CDR3, as DNA: TGTGCCAGCAGCTTACCACTAGCGGAGAGCAATGAGCAGTTCTTC. The full variable domain, rest sourced from reference TRBV7-6 and TRBJ2-1, is GAGVSQSPRYKVTKRGQDVALRCDPISGHVSLYWYRQALGQGPEFLTYFNYEAQQDKSGLPNDRFSAERPEGSISTLTIQRTEQRDSAMYRCASSLPLAESNEQFFGPGTRLTVL.

This chain links TRBV28 with TRBJ1-2, with D maybe TRBD1 (5 bases). The CDR3 runs to 13 residues. The V end was cut by 3 bases, the J end by 0 bases, with 5 bases between. Germline CDR1 and CDR2: MDHEN and SYDVKM. Written as DNA, the CDR3 is TGTGCCAGCAGTTTGGGGGCTAACTATGGCTACACCTTC. It encodes CASSLGANYGYTF.

The chain is built from TRBV9 and TRBJ1-1, with D maybe TRBD1 (5 bases). The germline V gene encodes CDR1 SGDLS and CDR2 YYNGEE. V was cut by 4 bases and J by 1 base, with 14 bases left in between. CDR3 size: 15 residues. CDR3 loop: CASSPNGAKNTEAFF. CDR3 sequence (DNA): TGTGCCAGCAGCCCCAACGGGGCAAAGAACACTGAAGCTTTCTTT.

The J gene is TRBJ1-1, the V gene TRBV28, with a weak D call TRBD1 (5 bases). The V end lost 6 bases, the J end lost 7 bases, and 18 bases lay between the germline ends. This CDR3 comprises 14 residues. Germline CDR1 reads MDHEN; CDR2 reads SYDVKM. For the CDR3, the DNA is TGTGCCAGCAGCGGGAGGGGACCCGTCTATGAAGCTTTCTTT. This translates into CASSGRGPVYEAFF.

The chain couples TRBV13 to TRBJ2-7; TRBD2 matches 7 bases. Germline values: CDR1 PRHDT, CDR2 FYEKMQ (reference sequence). V was pared by 5 bases and J by 6 bases, with 7 bases of the junction left unmatched. CDR3 size: 13 residues. In DNA, the CDR3 is TGTGCCAGCAGCCCAGGGAGGGAGGGCGAGCAGTACTTC. It codes for CASSPGREGEQYF.

CDR3 protein: CASSVGTSQETQYF. CDR3 bases: TGTGCCAGCAGCGTAGGGACTAGCCAAGAGACCCAGTACTTC. The gene calls are TRBV11-2 and TRBJ2-5; 8 bases fit TRBD2. The V and J ends lost 5 bases and 1 base, in that order; junction bases with no gene match: 3. This CDR3 contains 14 residues. Germline CDR1 SGHAT, CDR2 FQNNGV.

The chain joins TRBV20-1 to TRBJ1-6; D is unclear. Germline loops: CDR1 DFQATT, CDR2 SNEGSKA (reference sequence). The CDR3 has 15 residues. The germline V and J ends were trimmed by 3 bases and 0 bases, with 9 bases remaining between them. CDR3 in amino acids: CSASPASSYNSPLHF. The CDR3 nucleotides are TGCAGTGCTAGTCCGGCGAGCTCCTATAATTCACCCCTCCACTTT.

The V and J genes are TRBV5-1 and TRBJ2-5, with TRBD1 as a possible D gene (6 bases). Trimming removed 3 bases from V and 3 bases from J, with 15 bases in between. Germline CDR1 and CDR2: SGHRS and YFSETQ. This CDR3 spans 15 amino acids. In nucleotides, the CDR3 is TGCGCCAGCAGCTCAGGGACACACAGGGAAGAGACCCAGTACTTC. Its protein is CASSSGTHREETQYF.

This clone was detected a few times. The V call is TRBV6-5, the J call TRBJ2-1; 9 positions match TRBD1. Germline V lookup: CDR1 MNHEY, CDR2 SVGAGI. The CDR3 is 16 residues long. The trim removed 1 base at V and 12 bases at J, leaving 13 bases unmatched. The CDR3 spells CASSYFEPGQGSSQFF. The CDR3 DNA is TGTGCCAGCAGTTACTTCGAACCGGGACAGGGTTCATCGCAGTTCTTC.

The chain couples TRBV7-8 to TRBJ1-5; possible D gene TRBD1, 5 bases. The germline V gene has CDR1 SGHVS and CDR2 FQNEAQ. The CDR3 runs 15 residues. V was shortened by 5 bases and J by 0 bases, with 11 bases between the two germline ends. DNA of the CDR3: TGTGCCAGCAGCAGCGGGACCATTAGCAATCAGCCCCAGCATTTT. It translates to CASSSGTISNQPQHF.

The chain couples TRBV5-1 to TRBJ2-7; tentative D call: TRBD2 (5 bases). V was cut by 1 base and J by 4 bases, with 15 bases left in between. Germline V lookup: CDR1 SGHRS, CDR2 YFSETQ. The CDR3 length is 15 residues. DNA for the CDR3: TGCGCCAGCAGCTTGACCGGGGTTCGGACTTACGAGCAGTACGTC. Protein sequence: CASSLTGVRTYEQYV.

This clone occurred once. The genes are TRBV7-2 and TRBJ2-7; 7 nucleotides match TRBD2. The germline gives CDR1 SGHTA, CDR2 FQGNSA. There are 16 residues in the CDR3. Trimming at V came to 3 bases and at J to 0 bases, leaving 8 bases not matched to a gene. The CDR3 DNA reads TGTGCCAGCAGCTTCCCGGGGGGACGGCTCTCCTACGAGCAGTACTTC. Translating gives CASSFPGGRLSYEQYF.

The V gene is TRBV9, the J gene TRBJ2-3; TRBD2 matches at 7 bases. V shed 4 bases and J 1 base; nucleotides not matched to a gene: 6. The CDR3 consists of 15 residues. CDR1 SGDLS and CDR2 YYNGEE come from the germline V gene. CDR3 bases: TGTGCCAGCAGCCCAACTAGCGTCGGCACAGATACGCAGTATTTT. As protein: CASSPTSVGTDTQYF.

The V call is TRBV6-5, the J call TRBJ2-1; 7 bases fit TRBD1. This CDR3 comprises 14 residues. Trimming at V came to 6 bases and at J to 8 bases, leaving 10 bases not matched to a gene. Germline loops: CDR1 MNHEY, CDR2 SVGAGI. This chain's CDR3 is CASSTGQVADEQFF. The CDR3 DNA is TGTGCCAGCAGCACTGGACAGGTCGCGGATGAGCAGTTCTTC.

This clone was detected once. The chain joins TRBV28 to TRBJ2-1, with D maybe TRBD2 (6 bases). Germline loops: CDR1 MDHEN, CDR2 SYDVKM. The CDR3 is made up of 14 amino acids. V was cut by 9 bases and J by 0 bases, with 12 bases left in between. The CDR3 reads CASKSSDSYNEQFF. Written as DNA, the CDR3 is TGTGCCAGTAAATCTAGCGACTCCTACAATGAGCAGTTCTTC.

This chain joins TRBV28 and TRBJ1-2; no definite D call. The CDR3 extends over 13 amino acids. V lost 9 bases and J 0 bases, leaving 11 bases between the germline ends. The germline CDR1 and CDR2 sequences are MDHEN and SYDVKM. CDR3 DNA: TGTGCCAGTACTATCTCATCTAACTATGGCTACACCTTC. Translation gives CASTISSNYGYTF.